These T cell receptor beta chains were read from a single sample in a study of OX40 agonist ivuxolimab in advanced cancers. Some clones are missing from TCRdb's copy, which holds only in-frame ones; the method was immunoSEQ multiplex PCR. The sample has tens of thousands of clones, about 91% seen once. Sequencing used CD4+ or CD8+ T cells sorted from blood, obtained in a trial of the OX40 agonist ivuxolimab. The receptors come from an adult with an advanced solid tumor such as melanoma, head and neck, liver or kidney cancer. The CDR3 runs from the conserved cysteine through the conserved F or W. D genes are given only for firm matches. The size entry is marked missing in some rows and otherwise reads once, few, many or a size class.

d_call	j_call	v_call	clone_size	cdr3_nt	cdr3_aa
.	TRBJ1-3	TRBV18	.	TGTGCCAGCTCACACGGGGTTACTGGAAACACCATATATTTT	CASSHGVTGNTIYF
.	TRBJ1-2	TRBV19	.	TGTGCCAGTAGAGATGGGGGTCCCTATGGCTACACCTTC	CASRDGGPYGYTF
.	TRBJ2-7	TRBV6-5	.	TGTGCCAGCAGTAAACCCGGGACAAGCTCCTACGAGCAGTACTTC	CASSKPGTSSYEQYF
TRBD2	TRBJ2-6	TRBV14	.	TGTGCCAGCAGCTCGGGACTAGCGGCGTCTGGGGCCAACGTCCTGACTTTC	CASSSGLAASGANVLTF
TRBD2	TRBJ2-3	TRBV15	.	TGTGCCACCAGCAGAGATCTAGCGGGGGCAGATACGCAGTATTTT	CATSRDLAGADTQYF
.	TRBJ2-1	TRBV11-3	.	TGTGCCAGCAGCTTCCTAACAAGTAATGAGCAGTTCTTC	CASSFLTSNEQFF
TRBD2	TRBJ2-3	TRBV5-4	.	TGTGCCAGCAGCCCGGGGGGCGGCGGGAGGGCCAAAGATACGCAGTATTTT	CASSPGGGGRAKDTQYF
.	TRBJ2-7	TRBV2	.	TGTGCCAGCAGCCTCCTCTCCGGGACGCCTTACGAGCAGTACTTC	CASSLLSGTPYEQYF
.	TRBJ2-5	TRBV5-6	.	TGTGCCAGCAGCTTGGTTCCGTACCAAGAGACCCAGTACTTC	CASSLVPYQETQYF
TRBD2	TRBJ2-1	TRBV11-3	once	TGTGCCAGCAGCCGAGAGAAGACTAGCGGCTCCTACAATGAGCAGTTCTTC	CASSREKTSGSYNEQFF
.	TRBJ1-1	TRBV6-5	.	TGTGCCAGCAGTACCGACTTCCGCGTGAACACTGAAGCTTTCTTT	CASSTDFRVNTEAFF
.	TRBJ2-7	TRBV6-5	.	TGTGCCAGCAGTTACTCAGGAAGTGCTAGCTCCTACGAGCAGTACTTC	CASSYSGSASSYEQYF
TRBD1	TRBJ2-5	TRBV11-2	.	TGTGCCAGCAGCTTAACCCAGGGGGCGTTTGAGACCCAGTACTTC	CASSLTQGAFETQYF
TRBD1	TRBJ1-2	TRBV5-1	.	TGCGCCAGCAGCACTGGACAGGGGCCCGTTACTGGCTACACCTTC	CASSTGQGPVTGYTF
.	TRBJ1-1	TRBV28	few	TGTGCCAGCAGTTTACAGGGAACTGAAGCTTTCTTT	CASSLQGTEAFF
TRBD2	TRBJ2-1	TRBV5-1	.	TGCGCCAGCAGCTTGGGACTAGCGGGAGGGCCTAGTGATGAGCAGTTCTTC	CASSLGLAGGPSDEQFF
.	TRBJ2-2	TRBV9	.	TGTGCCAGCAGCGGAGGGGTGTATAGCGATGTAAACACCGGGGAGCTGTTTTTT	CASSGGVYSDVNTGELFF
.	TRBJ1-5	TRBV7-8	few	TGTGCCAGCAGCTTAGTTTTTAATCAGCCCCAGCATTTT	CASSLVFNQPQHF
TRBD1	TRBJ1-5	TRBV11-3	.	TGTGCCAGCAGCTTAGACACCGGGACAGGGGGCCAAGATGGTCAGCCCCAGCATTTT	CASSLDTGTGGQDGQPQHF
.	TRBJ1-4	TRBV7-9	few	TGTGCCAGCAGCTTAATGCCAGGGGCAGAAAAACTGTTTTTT	CASSLMPGAEKLFF
.	TRBJ2-3	TRBV9	.	TGTGCCAGCAGATCGGAGACAGATACGCAGTATTTT	CASRSETDTQYF
.	TRBJ1-2	TRBV4-1	.	TGCGCCAGCAGCCAAGACGTAGGACAGCGCGAGGGCTACACCTTC	CASSQDVGQREGYTF
.	TRBJ2-7	TRBV7-8	once	TGTGCCAGCAGCTCCGTTGGGGGTTCCAGCGAGCAGTACTTC	CASSSVGGSSEQYF
TRBD2	TRBJ2-5	TRBV15	.	TGTGCCACCAGCAGAGATCTGCTAGCGGGAGAGGAAGAGACCCAGTACTTC	CATSRDLLAGEEETQYF
.	TRBJ1-1	TRBV19	once	TGTGCCAGTAGTCGCAGGACCTACACTGAAGCTTTCTTT	CASSRRTYTEAFF
TRBD2	TRBJ2-7	TRBV10-2	few	TGCGCCAGCAGTGACCTAATACTAGCGGGAGTTGGCGGCGAGCAGTACTTC	CASSDLILAGVGGEQYF
.	TRBJ2-7	TRBV11-3	.	TGTGCCAGCAGCTTAATCCCGTCCTCCTACGAGCAGTACTTC	CASSLIPSSYEQYF
.	TRBJ1-4	TRBV7-2	.	TGTGCCAGCAGCTGGACGGTTTCTAATGAAAAACTGTTTTTT	CASSWTVSNEKLFF
TRBD1	TRBJ1-1	TRBV7-9	.	TGTGCCAGCAGCCGTAGACAGGGGAGAGAAACTGAAGCTTTCTTT	CASSRRQGRETEAFF
.	TRBJ1-1	TRBV28	.	TGTGCCAGCAGTTTACCCGTAGGGTCGGCGCCCCAATTT	CASSLPVGSAPQF
TRBD1	TRBJ2-2	TRBV7-8	.	TGTGCCAGCAGCCCGTTAGTGGTTCTAGGGGGCCCCGGGGAGCTGTTTTTT	CASSPLVVLGGPGELFF
TRBD1	TRBJ1-5	TRBV19	.	TGTGCCAGTAGTACGACAGGGAGTTATGGCAATCAGCCCCAGCATTTT	CASSTTGSYGNQPQHF
.	TRBJ2-7	TRBV28	.	TGTGCCAGCAGTCCGTGGTGGGGGGAGCTCTACGAGCAGTACTTC	CASSPWWGELYEQYF
.	TRBJ2-7	TRBV20-1	.	TGTGGGACAAGTCGGGTCTACGAGCAGTACTTC	CGTSRVYEQYF
.	TRBJ2-5	TRBV21-1	.	TGTGCCAGCAGCAAAGAACAAGGGGGTGCCGAGACCCAGTACTTC	CASSKEQGGAETQYF
TRBD2	TRBJ2-1	TRBV5-5	.	TGTGCCAGCAGCCGGACTAGCGGCACCTACAATGAGCAGTTCTTC	CASSRTSGTYNEQFF
.	TRBJ2-7	TRBV5-1	.	TGCGCCAGCAGCTTGGGCTTCTCCTACGAGCAGTACTTC	CASSLGFSYEQYF
TRBD2	TRBJ2-5	TRBV2	.	TGTGCCAGCAGAAGCAGCGGGAGTTGGATGGAGACCCAGTACTTC	CASRSSGSWMETQYF
.	TRBJ2-3	TRBV28	.	TGTGCCAGCACCCTAGAAATGGGCTTGGGTACGCAGTATTTT	CASTLEMGLGTQYF
TRBD1	TRBJ2-7	TRBV5-1	.	TGCGCCAGCAGCTCCACCGGGACAGGGTGGAGTGAGCAGTACTTC	CASSSTGTGWSEQYF
TRBD1	TRBJ2-7	TRBV10-3	.	TGTGCCATCAGTCCTGGGACAGGGGAAGGCTACGAGCAGTACTTC	CAISPGTGEGYEQYF
.	TRBJ2-3	TRBV5-1	.	TGCGCCAGCAGCCCACTTTGGTTAGGGTCCAGCACAGATACGCAGTATTTT	CASSPLWLGSSTDTQYF
TRBD1	TRBJ1-2	TRBV28	few	TGTGCCACCCGACAGGGTACTCGAGGCTACACCTTC	CATRQGTRGYTF
TRBD1	TRBJ1-2	TRBV7-6	.	TGTGCCAGCAGCTCCTCACAGGGGGGTGTTCTGAGCGGCTACACCTTC	CASSSSQGGVLSGYTF
.	TRBJ2-5	TRBV11-1	.	TGTGCCAGCAGCTTCTTCGGGGGGCCGAGGGAGACCCAGTACTTC	CASSFFGGPRETQYF
.	TRBJ1-1	TRBV7-9	.	TGTGCCAGCAGCTTAGCGCGCCAGGGTGGCACTGAAGCTTTCTTT	CASSLARQGGTEAFF
.	TRBJ2-7	TRBV6-5	.	TGTGCCAGCAGTTATGGGGCCGCCTACGAGCAGTACTTC	CASSYGAAYEQYF